This entry features one T cell receptor (beta chain) sequence. The CDR3 runs 15 residues. From germline, CDR1 is SGDLS and CDR2 YYNGEE. V lost 0 bases, J lost 5 bases, and 7 bases stayed unmatched. This specimen belongs to a study of blood T cell repertoires in COVID-19. About the research overall: From the United States, Italy and Spain came samples of acute and convalescent COVID-19. T cells, B-cell-depleted T cells, or PBMCs provided the cDNA or gDNA that served as material.

Profiling relied on immunoSEQ multiplex PCR, and the TCRdb table lists in-frame clones only, not all of them. Counted here are about 82,000 clones, about 86% occurring once; the ten biggest clones make up approximately 15%. This receptor was taken from a woman aged 60-75 years with acute or convalescent COVID-19. The J gene is TRBJ2-5, the V gene TRBV9, with 7 bases matching TRBD2. Sample: peripheral blood. The CDR3 nucleotides are TGTGCCAGCAGCGTAGGAAGGGAGGGGAGGGAGACCCAGTACTTC. Amino acid sequence: CASSVGREGRETQYF.